These 27 T cell receptor beta chains came from one sample sequenced in a study of ipilimumab plus nivolumab after autologous stem cell transplantation. Profiling relied on immunoSEQ multiplex PCR, and the TCRdb table lists in-frame clones only, not all of them. The sample contains about 13,000 clones, 60% to 75% of which appear only once. The material was PBMCs, obtained in a trial of ipilimumab plus nivolumab as post-transplant consolidation. All receptors derive from a male donor with diffuse large B-cell lymphoma.

V usage is TRBV29-1 and J usage is TRBJ2-1; D might be TRBD1 (6 bases). The CDR3 totals 13 residues. The germline CDR1 and CDR2 sequences are SQVTM and ANQGSEA. The V gene lost 6 bases and the J gene lost 4 bases, with 13 bases spanning the gap. The CDR3 loop reads CSVETGSYNEQFF. The CDR3 region has the DNA TGCAGCGTAGAAACAGGGTCGTACAATGAGCAGTTCTTC.

This chain links TRBV7-9 with TRBJ1-2; no reliable D call. Germline CDR1 and CDR2: SEHNR and FQNEAQ (reference sequence). This CDR3 has 13 residues. Deletions cut 5 bases from V and 9 bases from J, with 16 bases between. As DNA, the CDR3 is TGTGCCAGCAGCCTAAATTCGGGGTGGAGCTACACCTTC. It encodes CASSLNSGWSYTF.

The genes are TRBV5-4 and TRBJ2-3; D is ambiguous. Trimming cost V 1 base and J 0 bases, with 9 bases left between them. This CDR3 contains 15 residues. In germline, CDR1 is SGHNT, CDR2 YYREEE (reference sequence). The CDR3 bases are TGTGCCAGCAGCTTGTCGGTGGATAGCACAGATACGCAGTATTTT. Protein: CASSLSVDSTDTQYF.

V is TRBV7-2 and J is TRBJ2-2, with a possible D match to TRBD2 (5 bases). CDR1 is SGHTA and CDR2 is FQGNSA in the germline V gene. There are 15 residues in the CDR3. V shed 3 bases and J shed 1 base, with 9 bases lying between them. This chain's CDR3 is CASSFRAVNTGELFF. In DNA, the CDR3 is TGTGCCAGCAGCTTTCGAGCGGTGAACACCGGGGAGCTGTTTTTT.

V and J are TRBV7-2 and TRBJ2-7; a weak D match, TRBD1 (6 bases). Germline CDR1 is SGHTA and CDR2 is FQGNSA. Trimming removed 5 bases from V and 1 base from J, with 12 bases in between. The CDR3 extends over 14 amino acids. The CDR3 protein is CASSSRGSSYEQYF. The CDR3 coding sequence is TGTGCCAGCAGCAGCAGGGGTTCGTCCTACGAGCAGTACTTC.

The J gene is TRBJ1-3, the V gene TRBV6-5; 7 positions match TRBD1. Germline CDR1 reads MNHEY; CDR2 reads SVGAGI. Trimming took 4 bases from V and 4 from J; bases not matched to a gene: 7. The CDR3 runs to 15 residues. CDR3 in amino acids: CASSSDRALGNTIYF. In DNA, the CDR3 is TGTGCCAGCAGTTCCGACAGGGCCCTAGGAAACACCATATATTTT.

The chain employs TRBV6-1 and TRBJ1-5; D is perhaps TRBD1 (6 bases). Between the trimmed V and J ends, which lost 5 bases and 7 bases, there was a span of 12 bases. Germline CDR1 is MNHNS and CDR2 is SASEGT. CDR3 length: 13 amino acids. The CDR3 loop reads CASSKPGDQPQHF. The CDR3 DNA is TGTGCCAGCAGTAAACCAGGGGACCAGCCCCAGCATTTT.

The chain uses TRBV19 and TRBJ2-5; 7 bases map to TRBD2. With V trimmed by 3 bases and J by 5 bases, 9 bases remained unmatched. From germline, CDR1 is LNHDA and CDR2 SQIVND (reference sequence). The CDR3 is made up of 15 amino acids. As DNA, the CDR3 is TGTGCCAGTAGTATTGGGGGGAGGGCCGGGGAGACCCAGTACTTC. It specifies CASSIGGRAGETQYF.

V usage is TRBV29-1 and J usage is TRBJ1-4; TRBD1 is a possible D gene (6 bases). V was pared by 7 bases and J by 4 bases, with 13 bases between. CDR1 and CDR2 (germline): SQVTM, ANQGSEA. The CDR3 runs to 13 residues. DNA of the CDR3: TGCAGCGCCGGACAGACGGATAATGAAAAACTGTTTTTT. It translates to CSAGQTDNEKLFF. Together with reference TRBV29-1 and TRBJ1-4, the CDR3 gives the full variable domain: SAVISQKPSRDICQRGTSLTIQCQVDSQVTMMFWYRQQPGQSLTLIATANQGSEATYESGFVIDKFPISRPNLTFSTLTVSNMSPEDSSIYLCSAGQTDNEKLFFGSGTQLSVL.

The genes are TRBV6-5 and TRBJ1-2; D gene ambiguous. Trimming stripped 6 bases from V and 8 bases from J, with 19 bases between. The CDR3 contains 14 residues. Looked up from germline, CDR1 is MNHEY and CDR2 is SVGAGI. CDR3 amino acids: CASSPAIPIGGYTF. The CDR3 DNA follows: TGTGCCAGCAGCCCAGCCATCCCGATCGGGGGCTACACCTTC.

J is TRBJ1-1 and V is TRBV27; D might be TRBD1 (5 bases). Per germline, CDR1 MNHEY and CDR2 SMNVEV (reference sequence). This CDR3 comprises 15 residues. V was clipped by 5 bases and J by 1 base, with 14 bases between them. The CDR3 reads CASSPRRGGNTEAFF. CDR3 bases: TGTGCCAGCAGTCCTCGCCGGGGCGGGAACACTGAAGCTTTCTTT.

The rearrangement links TRBV2 to TRBJ2-3, with unresolved D. Trimming removed 3 bases from V and 2 bases from J, with 3 bases in between. The CDR3 is 12 amino acids. The V gene's germline CDR1 is SNHLY and CDR2 FYNNEI. The CDR3 region is CASSDPTDTQYF. The CDR3 nucleotides read TGTGCCAGCAGTGACCCCACAGATACGCAGTATTTT.

The rearrangement uses TRBV4-3 and TRBJ2-1; 7 bases match TRBD1. The germline gives CDR1 LGHNA, CDR2 YSLEER. V was clipped by 2 bases and J by 9 bases; unmatched bases: 10. The CDR3 contains 15 residues. The CDR3: CASSQLTGLKGEQFF. CDR3 DNA: TGCGCCAGCAGCCAACTGACAGGGCTAAAGGGTGAGCAGTTCTTC.

The V and J genes are TRBV5-4 and TRBJ2-6; unclear D gene. Trimming cost V 0 bases and J 2 bases, with 3 bases left between them. Per the germline V gene, CDR1 is SGHNT and CDR2 is YYREEE (reference sequence). This CDR3 is built from 14 residues. This chain's CDR3 is CASSLGAGANVLTF. DNA of the CDR3: TGTGCCAGCAGCTTGGGGGCTGGGGCCAACGTCCTGACTTTC.

This clone came up once. The gene calls are TRBV28 and TRBJ2-5; D is perhaps TRBD1 or TRBD2 (5 bases each). CDR3 length equals 16 residues. Trimming took off 7 bases at V and 0 bases at J, with 18 bases between the two ends. Germline V gives CDR1 MDHEN, CDR2 SYDVKM. The CDR3 sequence is CASNPGTRSYQETQYF. CDR3 in DNA: TGTGCCAGCAATCCCGGGACGAGGTCGTACCAAGAGACCCAGTACTTC.

This clone counts as medium-sized. The V and J genes are TRBV30 and TRBJ1-1; tentatively, D is TRBD1 (5 bases). This CDR3 has 13 amino acids. The germline V and J ends were trimmed by 4 bases and 11 bases, with 20 bases remaining between them. Germline CDR1 GTSNPN, CDR2 SVGIG (reference sequence). CDR3 in amino acids: CAWTVSGRGRAFF. DNA of the CDR3: TGTGCCTGGACAGTCTCAGGGAGGGGCCGGGCTTTCTTT.

This chain uses TRBV11-3 with TRBJ2-1; D is possibly TRBD2 (6 bases). The germline CDR1 and CDR2 sequences are SGHNT and YENEEA. Between the trimmed V and J ends, which lost 2 bases and 0 bases, there was a span of 17 bases. The CDR3 totals 18 residues. CDR3: CASSLRGLRGGSYNEQFF. The CDR3 DNA follows: TGTGCCAGCAGCTTAAGGGGACTCCGAGGCGGCTCCTACAATGAGCAGTTCTTC.

The gene calls are TRBV5-6 and TRBJ2-5; D may be TRBD1 or TRBD2 (5 bases each). The J call could be wrong; TRBJ2-7 is a better fit for the DNA end. From germline, CDR1 is SGHDT and CDR2 YYEEEE. The CDR3 loop spans 12 amino acids. In DNA, the CDR3 is TGTGCCAGCAGCTTTGGGGGAACCGAGCAGTACTTC. Translating gives CASSFGGTEQYF.

This clone has more than one count but fewer than ten. The J gene is TRBJ2-5, the V gene TRBV25-1, with 8 bases identical to TRBD2. This CDR3 comprises 16 residues. The V and J ends lost 2 bases and 4 bases, in that order; junction bases with no gene match: 9. Germline CDR1 reads MGHDK; CDR2 reads SYGVNS. CDR3 DNA: TGTGCCAGCAGTGAACCCCGGACGGGAGGGATAGAGACCCAGTACTTC. It specifies CASSEPRTGGIETQYF.

This clone came up a few times. The chain recombines TRBV4-1 with TRBJ2-1; tentatively, D is TRBD2 (5 bases). The V end was cut by 1 base, the J end by 10 bases, with 8 bases between. The CDR3 runs 12 residues. CDR1 MGHRA and CDR2 YSYEKL come from the germline V gene. The CDR3 nucleotides read TGCGCCAGCAGCCAAGCAACGGGGGAGCAGTTCTTC. Translation: CASSQATGEQFF.

This chain uses TRBV14 with TRBJ2-7; D ambiguous. Germline V gives CDR1 SGHDN, CDR2 FVKESK. The CDR3 is 13 residues long. The germline V and J ends were trimmed by 0 bases and 3 bases, with 6 bases remaining between them. The DNA of the CDR3 is TGTGCCAGCAGCCAAGATTGGGGCTACGAGCAGTACTTC. This translates into CASSQDWGYEQYF.

V and J are TRBV5-1 and TRBJ2-5, with D perhaps TRBD1 (6 bases). Germline lookup yields CDR1 SGHRS and CDR2 YFSETQ. The CDR3 runs to 15 residues. The V and J ends lost 4 bases and 1 base respectively, with 14 bases between them. CDR3 DNA sequence: TGCGCCAGCAGCCGATCCGGGACACGCCAAGAGACCCAGTACTTC. Its protein product is CASSRSGTRQETQYF.

This chain links TRBV7-2 with TRBJ2-4, with D tentatively TRBD1 (6 bases). The CDR3 length is 14 residues. Trimming cost V 1 base and J 6 bases, with 10 bases left between them. The germline CDR1 and CDR2 sequences are SGHTA and FQGNSA. The CDR3, as DNA: TGTGCCAGCAGCTTAGGGACAGTGAGAAACATTCAGTACTTC. This gives the protein CASSLGTVRNIQYF. The full variable domain, with the rest looked up from reference TRBV7-2 and TRBJ2-4, is GAGVSQSPSNKVTEKGKDVELRCDPISGHTALYWYRQSLGQGLEFLIYFQGNSAPDKSGLPSDRFSAERTGGSVSTLTIQRTQQEDSAVYLCASSLGTVRNIQYFGAGTRLSVL.

V usage is TRBV5-1 and J usage is TRBJ2-7; no definite D call. The CDR3 totals 14 residues. Trimming removed 0 bases from V and 2 bases from J, with 9 bases in between. Germline assignment: CDR1 SGHRS and CDR2 YFSETQ. CDR3 DNA sequence: TGCGCCAGCAGCTTGGCCACGGTTACCTACGAGCAGTACTTC. Residues: CASSLATVTYEQYF.

The chain carries TRBV4-3 and TRBJ1-1, with TRBD1 matching 7 bases. The CDR3 totals 15 residues. The V gene end was trimmed by 1 base and the J gene end by 2 bases; junction bases not matched to a gene: 4. Germline V gene sequence: CDR1 LGHNA, CDR2 YSLEER. The CDR3 sequence: CASSQVTGKNTEAFF. The CDR3 nucleotides are TGCGCCAGCAGCCAAGTGACAGGGAAAAACACTGAAGCTTTCTTT.

The V gene is TRBV9, the J gene TRBJ2-3, with no clear D. Germline CDR1 is SGDLS and CDR2 is YYNGEE. V was cut by 1 base and J by 6 bases, with 9 bases left in between. The CDR3 is 13 amino acids. The CDR3 coding sequence is TGTGCCAGCAGCGTAACGACCCGGGATACGCAGTATTTT. Encoded protein: CASSVTTRDTQYF.

This chain's CDR3 is CASSVGLSGRAGELFF. The CDR3 bases are TGTGCCAGCAGCGTAGGGCTAAGCGGGAGAGCCGGGGAGCTGTTTTTT. The gene calls are TRBV9 and TRBJ2-2; TRBD2 matches 8 bases. The length of the CDR3 is 16 residues. Germline V gene lookup returns CDR1 SGDLS and CDR2 YYNGEE. V lost 0 bases to trimming and J lost 6 bases; unmatched junction nucleotides: 7.